This T cell receptor (beta chain) was sequenced for a study of blood T cell repertoires in COVID-19. On the study more broadly: T cells, B-cell-depleted T cells, or PBMCs supplied cDNA or gDNA.

This CDR3 has 16 residues. V trimming: 0 bases; J trimming: 0 bases; junction bases outside the gene matches: 2. CDR1 and CDR2 (germline): SGHRS, YFSETQ. In this sample, this clone turned up many times. Original analysis: Amplification with reference gene primers provided the estimates of nucleated cell counts. Method: immunoSEQ multiplex PCR; TCRdb's copy keeps in-frame clones and lacks some. The DNA gave D and trimming, while V, J and clone size come from that table. Of 85,000 or so clones in the sample, 81% were seen once. The chain combines TRBV5-1 with TRBJ2-3; TRBD2 agrees at 9 bases. The sequencing input was peripheral blood. The TCR sequence derives from an elderly man with acute or convalescent COVID-19. The CDR3 coding sequence is TGCGCCAGCAGCTTGGGACTAGCGGCTAGCACAGATACGCAGTATTTT. This codes for CASSLGLAASTDTQYF.